A single sample is the source of the 12 T cell receptor beta chains below, sequenced in a study of T cell responses to AZD1222 COVID-19 vaccine. Repertoires were generated with immunoSEQ multiplex PCR, while TCRdb's copy carries only in-frame clones and drops some. This sample has around 90,000 clones, with approximately 91% found just once. Sequencing used peripheral blood, obtained on day 0 of AZD1222 vaccination. These receptors were taken from an adult in good health.

The rearrangement uses TRBV14 and TRBJ2-7, with TRBD1 matching over 7 bases. Germline lookup yields CDR1 SGHDN and CDR2 FVKESK. The CDR3 is made up of 15 amino acids. The V and J ends lost 11 bases and 3 bases, in that order; junction bases with no gene match: 16. CDR3 protein: CARAARGQHLYEQYF. CDR3 DNA sequence: TGTGCCCGAGCAGCCCGGGGACAGCATCTCTACGAGCAGTACTTC.

The genes are TRBV5-1 and TRBJ2-6; unclear D gene. V was trimmed by 8 bases and J by 1 base, leaving 16 bases between them. The germline CDR1 and CDR2 sequences are SGHRS and YFSETQ. The length of the CDR3 is 16 residues. The CDR3 here is CASDWTPSSGANVLTF. In nucleotides, the CDR3 is TGCGCCAGTGACTGGACCCCCTCTTCTGGGGCCAACGTCCTGACTTTC.

This chain uses TRBV18 with TRBJ1-2, with a weak D call TRBD1 (5 bases). The CDR3 is 13 residues long. V lost 3 bases, J lost 2 bases, and 7 bases lay in between. CDR1 and CDR2 from the germline V gene are KGHSH and LQKENI. The CDR3 protein is CASSPEGNYGYTF. The CDR3 DNA sequence: TGTGCCAGCTCACCGGAGGGGAACTATGGCTACACCTTC.

The rearrangement links TRBV7-3 to TRBJ2-3; TRBD2 matches at 11 bases. Germline CDR1 is SGHTA and CDR2 is FQGTGA. Trimming at V came to 1 base and at J to 4 bases, leaving 7 bases not matched to a gene. This CDR3 region has 17 residues. The DNA for the CDR3 is TGTGCCAGCAGCTTAAAACTAGCGGGGGATGGGGCAGATACGCAGTATTTT. Translation: CASSLKLAGDGADTQYF.

J is TRBJ2-3 and V is TRBV7-8; 11 positions agree with TRBD2. After removal of 1 base from V and 4 bases from J, the junction contained 7 bases not matched to a gene. Germline CDR1 and CDR2: SGHVS and FQNEAQ. The CDR3 runs 17 residues. The CDR3 loop reads CASSLDVSGGAPDTQYF. In nucleotides, the CDR3 is TGTGCCAGCAGCTTAGACGTTAGCGGGGGGGCCCCAGATACGCAGTATTTT.

The table lists this clone with a count of one. The chain employs TRBV20-1 and TRBJ2-3; D gene ambiguous. Germline CDR1 and CDR2: DFQATT and SNEGSKA (reference sequence). The CDR3 consists of 11 residues. Between the trimmed V and J ends, which lost 2 bases and 4 bases, there was a span of 4 bases. The CDR3 protein is CSARIADTQYF. CDR3 in DNA: TGCAGTGCTAGAATAGCAGATACGCAGTATTTT.

This rearrangement joins TRBV19 to TRBJ1-5, with 7 bases fitting TRBD1. The CDR3 has 16 amino acids. CDR1 and CDR2 (germline): LNHDA, SQIVND (reference sequence). With V trimmed by 5 bases and J by 3 bases, 10 bases remained unmatched. DNA for the CDR3: TGTGCCAGTAGTCCGATCGACAGGGTAGACAATCAGCCCCAGCATTTT. The encoded protein is CASSPIDRVDNQPQHF.

This chain links TRBV30 with TRBJ2-7; D possibly corresponds to TRBD1 (6 bases). The germline V gene encodes CDR1 GTSNPN and CDR2 SVGIG (reference sequence). Trimming stripped 5 bases from V and 2 bases from J, with 10 bases between. The CDR3 covers 12 residues. The CDR3 sequence is CAWRTGTYEQYF. The CDR3 DNA follows: TGTGCCTGGCGAACAGGGACCTACGAGCAGTACTTC.

The V and J genes are TRBV28 and TRBJ2-2; D unresolved. The germline gives CDR1 MDHEN, CDR2 SYDVKM. This CDR3 has 15 amino acids. Between the trimmed V and J ends, which lost 3 bases and 1 base, there was a span of 9 bases. The CDR3 is CASSFLVGNTGELFF. The CDR3 bases are TGTGCCAGCAGTTTCTTGGTAGGGAACACCGGGGAGCTGTTTTTT.

The chain couples TRBV19 to TRBJ2-7, with TRBD1 matching 8 bases. Germline V gives CDR1 LNHDA, CDR2 SQIVND (reference sequence). Losses at the gene ends were 3 bases for V and 5 bases for J; bases not matched to a gene: 9. CDR3 length: 15 amino acids. CDR3 nucleotides: TGTGCCAGTAGTATGGGGAGACAGGGGATCCACGAGCAGTACTTC. As protein: CASSMGRQGIHEQYF.

A few counts support this clone. The gene calls are TRBV24-1 and TRBJ1-2, with D unresolved. The CDR3 contains 14 residues. Trimming stripped 5 bases from V and 7 bases from J, with 16 bases between. The germline V gene encodes CDR1 KGHDR and CDR2 SFDVKD. The CDR3 coding sequence is TGTGCCACCAGTGTGGCGCCGGAGCCTGCTGGCTACACCTTC. This sequence encodes CATSVAPEPAGYTF.

The J gene is TRBJ1-6, the V gene TRBV6-4; no clear D. V was clipped by 4 bases and J by 0 bases, with 7 bases between them. This CDR3 contains 15 residues. Germline V CDR1 and CDR2: MRHNA, SNTAGT. The CDR3: CASSVSSSYNSPLHF. CDR3 sequence (DNA): TGTGCCAGCAGTGTCTCGAGCTCCTATAATTCACCCCTCCACTTT.